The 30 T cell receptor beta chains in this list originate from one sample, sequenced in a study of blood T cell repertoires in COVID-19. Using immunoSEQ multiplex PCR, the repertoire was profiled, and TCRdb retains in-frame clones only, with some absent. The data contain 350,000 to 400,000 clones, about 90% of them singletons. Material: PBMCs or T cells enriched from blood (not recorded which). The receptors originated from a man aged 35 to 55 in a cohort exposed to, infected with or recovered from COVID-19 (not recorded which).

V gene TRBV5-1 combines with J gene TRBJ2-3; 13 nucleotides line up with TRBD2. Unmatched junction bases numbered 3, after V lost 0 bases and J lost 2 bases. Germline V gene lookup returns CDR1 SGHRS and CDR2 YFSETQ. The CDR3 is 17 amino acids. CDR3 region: CASSLVGTSGITDTQYF. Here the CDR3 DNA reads TGCGCCAGCAGCTTGGTAGGGACTAGCGGGATCACAGATACGCAGTATTTT.

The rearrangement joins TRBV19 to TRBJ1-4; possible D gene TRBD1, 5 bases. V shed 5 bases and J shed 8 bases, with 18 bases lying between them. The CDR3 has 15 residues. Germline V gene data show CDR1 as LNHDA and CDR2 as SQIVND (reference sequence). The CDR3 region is CASSQWRPGREKLFF. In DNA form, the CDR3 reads TGTGCCAGTAGTCAGTGGCGACCAGGGCGAGAAAAACTGTTTTTT. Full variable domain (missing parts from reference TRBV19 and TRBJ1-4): DGGITQSPKYLFRKEGQNVTLSCEQNLNHDAMYWYRQDPGQGLRLIYYSQIVNDFQKGDIAEGYSVSREKKESFPLTVTSAQKNPTAFYLCASSQWRPGREKLFFGSGTQLSVL.

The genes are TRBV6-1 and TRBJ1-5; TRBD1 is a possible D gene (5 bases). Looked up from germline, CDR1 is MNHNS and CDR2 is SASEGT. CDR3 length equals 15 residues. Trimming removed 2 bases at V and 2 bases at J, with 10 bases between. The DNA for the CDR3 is TGTGCCAGCAGTGAACCAGGGTCCGGCAATCAGCCCCAGCATTTT. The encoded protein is CASSEPGSGNQPQHF.

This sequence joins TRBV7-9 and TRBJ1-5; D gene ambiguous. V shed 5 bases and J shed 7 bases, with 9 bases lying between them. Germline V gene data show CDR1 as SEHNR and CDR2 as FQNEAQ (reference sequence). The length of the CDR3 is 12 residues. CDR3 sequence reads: CASSADSQPQHF. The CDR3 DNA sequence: TGTGCCAGCAGCGCCGATAGCCAGCCCCAGCATTTT. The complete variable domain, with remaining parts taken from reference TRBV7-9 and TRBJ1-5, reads DTGVSQNPRHKITKRGQNVTFRCDPISEHNRLYWYRQTLGQGPEFLTYFQNEAQLEKSRLLSDRFSAERPKGSFSTLEIQRTEQGDSAMYLCASSADSQPQHFGDGTRLSIL.

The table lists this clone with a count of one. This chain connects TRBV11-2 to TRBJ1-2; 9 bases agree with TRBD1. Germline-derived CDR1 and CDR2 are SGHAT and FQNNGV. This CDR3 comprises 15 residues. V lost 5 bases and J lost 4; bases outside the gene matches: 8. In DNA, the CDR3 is TGTGCCAGCAGCGTACACGGACAGGGGAGCTATGGCTACACCTTC. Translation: CASSVHGQGSYGYTF. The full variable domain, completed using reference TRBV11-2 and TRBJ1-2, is EAGVAQSPRYKIIEKRQSVAFWCNPISGHATLYWYQQILGQGPKLLIQFQNNGVVDDSQLPKDRFSAERLKGVDSTLKIQPAKLEDSAVYLCASSVHGQGSYGYTFGSGTRLTVV.

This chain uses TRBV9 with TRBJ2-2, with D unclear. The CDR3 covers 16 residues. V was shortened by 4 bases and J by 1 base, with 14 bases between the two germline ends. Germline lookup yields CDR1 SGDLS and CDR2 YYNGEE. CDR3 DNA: TGTGCCAGCAGCAACACCCGAGACTGGAACACCGGGGAGCTGTTTTTT. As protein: CASSNTRDWNTGELFF.

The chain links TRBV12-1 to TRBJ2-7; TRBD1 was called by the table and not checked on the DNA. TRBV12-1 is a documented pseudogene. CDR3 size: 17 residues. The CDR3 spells CASSFARRQGDSYEQYF. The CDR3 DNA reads TGTGCCAGCAGCTTTGCGCGGCGGCAGGGGGATTCCTACGAGCAGTACTTC.

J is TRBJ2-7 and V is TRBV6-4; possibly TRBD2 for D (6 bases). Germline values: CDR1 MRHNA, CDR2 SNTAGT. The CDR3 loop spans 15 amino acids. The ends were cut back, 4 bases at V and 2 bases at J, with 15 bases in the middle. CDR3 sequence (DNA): TGTGCCAGCAGTGCCCTTGCGGGATCGACCTACGAGCAGTACTTC. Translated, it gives CASSALAGSTYEQYF.

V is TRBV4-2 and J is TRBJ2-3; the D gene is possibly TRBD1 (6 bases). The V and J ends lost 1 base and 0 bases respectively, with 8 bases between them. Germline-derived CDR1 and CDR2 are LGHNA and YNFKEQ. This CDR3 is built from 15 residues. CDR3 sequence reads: CASSQVQGSTDTQYF. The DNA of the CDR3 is TGTGCCAGCAGCCAAGTACAGGGAAGCACAGATACGCAGTATTTT.

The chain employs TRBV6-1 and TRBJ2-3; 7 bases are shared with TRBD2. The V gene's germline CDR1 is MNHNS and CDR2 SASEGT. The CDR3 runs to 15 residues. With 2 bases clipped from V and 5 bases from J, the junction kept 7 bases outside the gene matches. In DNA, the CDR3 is TGTGCCAGCAGTGAATCTGCGGGAGTGATAGATACGCAGTATTTT. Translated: CASSESAGVIDTQYF.

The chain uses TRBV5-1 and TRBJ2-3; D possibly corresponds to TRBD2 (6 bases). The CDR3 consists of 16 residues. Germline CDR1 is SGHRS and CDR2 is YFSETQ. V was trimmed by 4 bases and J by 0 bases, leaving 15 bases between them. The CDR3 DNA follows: TGCGCCAGCAGCCCATTTAGCGGTACTAGCACAGATACGCAGTATTTT. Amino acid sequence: CASSPFSGTSTDTQYF.

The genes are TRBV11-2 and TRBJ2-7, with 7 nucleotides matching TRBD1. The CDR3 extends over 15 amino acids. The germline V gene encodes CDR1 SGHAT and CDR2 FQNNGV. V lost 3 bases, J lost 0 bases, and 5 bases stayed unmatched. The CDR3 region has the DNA TGTGCCAGCAGCTTCTCCGGGACAGACTCCTACGAGCAGTACTTC. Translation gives CASSFSGTDSYEQYF.

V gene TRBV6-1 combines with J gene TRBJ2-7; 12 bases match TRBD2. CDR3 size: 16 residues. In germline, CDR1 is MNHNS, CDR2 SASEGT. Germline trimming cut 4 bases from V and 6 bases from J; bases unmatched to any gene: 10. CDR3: CASSGLAGAGAVEQYF. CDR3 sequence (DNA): TGTGCCAGCAGTGGACTAGCGGGAGCGGGGGCGGTCGAGCAGTACTTC.

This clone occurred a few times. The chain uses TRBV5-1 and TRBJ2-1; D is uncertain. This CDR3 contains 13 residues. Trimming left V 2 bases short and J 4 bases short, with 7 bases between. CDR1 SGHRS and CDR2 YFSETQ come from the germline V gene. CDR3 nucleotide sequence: TGCGCCAGCAGCTTTTCTGTATACAATGAGCAGTTCTTC. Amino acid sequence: CASSFSVYNEQFF.

As DNA, the CDR3 is TGTGCCAGCTCACCACTAAACCAGGGACAAGAGACCCAGTACTTC. This sequence encodes CASSPLNQGQETQYF. This chain joins TRBV18 and TRBJ2-5, with D possibly being TRBD1 (5 bases). The CDR3 runs to 15 residues. Germline CDR1 reads KGHSH; CDR2 reads LQKENI. Trimming pared 1 base from V and 2 bases from J, leaving 11 bases between.

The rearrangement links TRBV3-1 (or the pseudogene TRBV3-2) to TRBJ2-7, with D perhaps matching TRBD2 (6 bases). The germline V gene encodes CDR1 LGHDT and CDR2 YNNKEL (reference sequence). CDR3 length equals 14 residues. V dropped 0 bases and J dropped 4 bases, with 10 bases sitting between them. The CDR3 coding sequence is TGTGCCAGCAGCCAAGATGGAGGGAAGTACGAGCAGTACTTC. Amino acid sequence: CASSQDGGKYEQYF.

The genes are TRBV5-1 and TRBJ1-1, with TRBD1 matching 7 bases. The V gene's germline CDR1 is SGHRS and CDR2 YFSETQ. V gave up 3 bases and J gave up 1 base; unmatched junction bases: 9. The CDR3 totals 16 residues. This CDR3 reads CASSWYSGQKNTEAFF. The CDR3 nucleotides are TGCGCCAGCAGCTGGTATTCGGGACAGAAGAACACTGAAGCTTTCTTT.

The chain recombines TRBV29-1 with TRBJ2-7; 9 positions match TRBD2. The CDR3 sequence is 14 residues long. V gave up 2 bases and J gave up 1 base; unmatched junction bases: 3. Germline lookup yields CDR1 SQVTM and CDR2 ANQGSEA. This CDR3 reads CSVERTSESYEQYF. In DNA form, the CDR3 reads TGCAGCGTTGAAAGGACTAGCGAATCCTACGAGCAGTACTTC.

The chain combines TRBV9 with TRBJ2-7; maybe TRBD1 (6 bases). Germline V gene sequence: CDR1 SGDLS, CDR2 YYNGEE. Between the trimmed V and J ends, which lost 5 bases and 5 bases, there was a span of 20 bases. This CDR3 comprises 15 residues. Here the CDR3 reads CASSPWDTIENEQYF. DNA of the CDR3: TGTGCCAGCAGTCCCTGGGACACAATTGAGAACGAGCAGTACTTC.

The CDR3 DNA sequence: TGTGCCAGCAGCTTTGGACTAGCGGGAGGGAGGGGAGAGCAGTTCTTC. Amino acid sequence: CASSFGLAGGRGEQFF. The chain couples TRBV5-4 to TRBJ2-1; 15 bases align to TRBD2. In germline, CDR1 is SGHNT, CDR2 YYREEE (reference sequence). Germline trimming cut 2 bases from V and 10 bases from J; bases unmatched to any gene: 7. This CDR3 is 16 amino acids long. The whole variable domain, filled in from reference TRBV5-4 and TRBJ2-1, reads ETGVTQSPTHLIKTRGQQVTLRCSSQSGHNTVSWYQQALGQGPQFIFQYYREEENGRGNFPPRFSGLQFPNYSSELNVNALELDDSALYLCASSFGLAGGRGEQFFGPGTRLTVL.

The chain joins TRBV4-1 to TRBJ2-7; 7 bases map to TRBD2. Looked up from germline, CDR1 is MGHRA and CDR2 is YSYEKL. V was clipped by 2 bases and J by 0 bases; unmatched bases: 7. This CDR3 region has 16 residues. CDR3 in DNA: TGCGCCAGCAGCCAAAACTTTGGGGGGGTCTCCTACGAGCAGTACTTC. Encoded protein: CASSQNFGGVSYEQYF.

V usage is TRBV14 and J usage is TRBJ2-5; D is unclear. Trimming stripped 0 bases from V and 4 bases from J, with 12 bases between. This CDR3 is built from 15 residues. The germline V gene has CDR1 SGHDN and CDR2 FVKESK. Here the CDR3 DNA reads TGTGCCAGCAGCCAAGAGGGCACCAGTCGAGAGACCCAGTACTTC. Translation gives CASSQEGTSRETQYF.

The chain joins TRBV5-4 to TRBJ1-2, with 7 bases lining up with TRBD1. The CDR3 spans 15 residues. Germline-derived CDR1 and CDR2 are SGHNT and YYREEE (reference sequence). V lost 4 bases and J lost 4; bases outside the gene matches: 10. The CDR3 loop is CASSPRQGQSYGYTF. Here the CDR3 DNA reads TGTGCCAGCAGCCCGAGACAGGGCCAGAGCTATGGCTACACCTTC.

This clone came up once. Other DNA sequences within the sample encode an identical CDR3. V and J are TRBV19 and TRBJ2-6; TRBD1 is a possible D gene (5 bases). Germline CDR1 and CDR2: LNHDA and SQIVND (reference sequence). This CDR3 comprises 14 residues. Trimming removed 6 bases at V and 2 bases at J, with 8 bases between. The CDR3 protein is CASSQGPGANVLTF. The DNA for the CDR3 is TGTGCCAGTAGCCAGGGCCCTGGGGCCAACGTCCTGACTTTC.

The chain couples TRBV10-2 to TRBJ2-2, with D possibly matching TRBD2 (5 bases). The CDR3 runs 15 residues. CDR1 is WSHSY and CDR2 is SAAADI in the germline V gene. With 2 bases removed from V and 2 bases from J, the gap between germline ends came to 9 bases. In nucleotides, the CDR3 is TGCGCCAGCAGTGAGCGACTACTAAACACCGGGGAGCTGTTTTTT. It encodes CASSERLLNTGELFF.

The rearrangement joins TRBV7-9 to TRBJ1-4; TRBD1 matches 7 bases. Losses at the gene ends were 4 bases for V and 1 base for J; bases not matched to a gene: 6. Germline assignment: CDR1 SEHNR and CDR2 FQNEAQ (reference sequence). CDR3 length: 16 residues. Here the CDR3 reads CASSSGQAVTNEKLFF. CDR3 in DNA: TGTGCCAGCAGCTCTGGACAGGCCGTAACTAATGAAAAACTGTTTTTT.

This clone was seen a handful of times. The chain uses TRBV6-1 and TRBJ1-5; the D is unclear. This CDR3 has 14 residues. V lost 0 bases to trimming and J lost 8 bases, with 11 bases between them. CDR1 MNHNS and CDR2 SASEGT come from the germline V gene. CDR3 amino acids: CASSEAETSKPQHF. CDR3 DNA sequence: TGTGCCAGCAGTGAAGCGGAGACGTCCAAGCCCCAGCATTTT.

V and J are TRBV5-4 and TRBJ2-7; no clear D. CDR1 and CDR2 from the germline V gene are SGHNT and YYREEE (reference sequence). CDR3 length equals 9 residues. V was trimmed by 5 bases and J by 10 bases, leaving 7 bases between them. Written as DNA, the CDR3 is TGTGCCAGCAGTCCTCCCCAGTACTTC. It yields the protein CASSPPQYF. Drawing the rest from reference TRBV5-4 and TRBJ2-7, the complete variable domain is ETGVTQSPTHLIKTRGQQVTLRCSSQSGHNTVSWYQQALGQGPQFIFQYYREEENGRGNFPPRFSGLQFPNYSSELNVNALELDDSALYLCASSPPQYFGPGTRLTVT.

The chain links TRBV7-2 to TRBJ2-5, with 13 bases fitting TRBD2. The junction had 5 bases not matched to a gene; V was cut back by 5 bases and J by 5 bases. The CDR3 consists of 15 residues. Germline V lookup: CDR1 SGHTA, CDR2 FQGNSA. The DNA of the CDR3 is TGTGCCAGCAGCGCGGGACTAGCGGGAAGGGAGACCCAGTACTTC. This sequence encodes CASSAGLAGRETQYF. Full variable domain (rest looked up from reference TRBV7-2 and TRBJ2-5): GAGVSQSPSNKVTEKGKDVELRCDPISGHTALYWYRQSLGQGLEFLIYFQGNSAPDKSGLPSDRFSAERTGGSVSTLTIQRTQQEDSAVYLCASSAGLAGRETQYFGPGTRLLVL.

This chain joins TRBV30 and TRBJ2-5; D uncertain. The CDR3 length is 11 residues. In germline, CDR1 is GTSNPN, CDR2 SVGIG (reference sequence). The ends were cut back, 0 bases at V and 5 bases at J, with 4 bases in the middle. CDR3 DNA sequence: TGTGCCTGGAGTGTAGCCGAGACCCAGTACTTC. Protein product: CAWSVAETQYF.